The 2 T cell receptor beta chains below come from one sample, sequenced in a study of regulatory T cells in long-lasting Graves disease. Arm-PCR of CDR3 regions and iRepertoire HTBI primers were used to build TCR beta libraries. MiXCR, applied by TCRdb to the multiplex PCR reads, yields one record per CDR3 protein. Among 200,000 to 250,000 distinct CDR3 sequences listed, roughly 18% were seen once. The time point is: newly diagnosed GD, antithyroid drugs for less than 3 months. PBMC RNA was the source of the TCR library. Another study also made use of these data, one on T cells in Graves' hyperthyroidism and ophthalmopathy.

The specimen comprised peripheral blood mononuclear cells (PBMCs), sampled at new diagnosis, from a patient treated with antithyroid drugs. The receptors stem from a woman between 25 and 40 years old with Graves disease.

This clonotype has ten or more counts. The V gene is TRBV7-3, the J gene TRBJ2-3; 8 positions agree with TRBD2. CDR3 length: 14 amino acids. Germline lookup yields CDR1 SGHTA and CDR2 FQGTGA. Germline trimming cut 5 bases from V and 7 bases from J; bases unmatched to any gene: 8. CDR3 amino acids: CASSPSGGQNTQYF. The CDR3 region has the DNA TGTGCCAGCAGCCCCAGCGGGGGCCAAAATACGCAGTATTTT.

Of note for this clonotype: A far bigger clonotype differs at one base, so this is likely a read error. V usage is TRBV6-2 or TRBV6-3 and J usage is TRBJ2-2, with TRBD2 matching 8 bases. The CDR3 has 14 amino acids. Germline V gene lookup returns CDR1 MNHEY and CDR2 SVGEGT. The DNA of the CDR3 is TGTGCCAGCAGGGGACTAGTAAACACCGGGGAGCCGTTTTTT. Translating gives CASRGLVNTGEPFF.